These 3 T cell receptor beta chains originate from one sample sequenced in a study of cytomegalovirus exposure and HLA in healthy donors. 60 Vbeta and 13 Jbeta primers were used in PCR. Libraries were prepared by immunoSEQ multiplex PCR; TCRdb keeps only in-frame clonotypes and omits some of them. The profile shows 150,000 to 200,000 clones, roughly 87% of them singletons. Specimen: PBMCs. These receptors all come from a man aged 45-65 years in good health and CMV-seropositive.

A single count supports this clone. The genes are TRBV7-9 and TRBJ1-1; D unclear. CDR3 length: 12 amino acids. V lost 1 base and J 10 bases, leaving 10 bases between the germline ends. CDR1 and CDR2 from the germline V gene are SEHNR and FQNEAQ (reference sequence). The CDR3 loop reads CASSLEVGAAFF. The CDR3 coding sequence is TGTGCCAGCAGCTTAGAGGTGGGAGCAGCTTTCTTT.

The chain combines TRBV25-1 with TRBJ1-2; 7 positions agree with TRBD1. Germline V gene sequence: CDR1 MGHDK, CDR2 SYGVNS. The CDR3 covers 13 residues. The V gene end was trimmed by 11 bases and the J gene end by 4 bases; junction bases not matched to a gene: 10. CDR3 DNA: TGTGCCTGGGGGAACAGGGGATTCTATGGCTACACCTTC. It yields the protein CAWGNRGFYGYTF.

V usage is TRBV9 and J usage is TRBJ2-7; D perhaps matches TRBD1 (5 bases). V lost 0 bases and J lost 7, with 14 bases in between. Germline assignment: CDR1 SGDLS and CDR2 YYNGEE. CDR3 length: 14 residues. CDR3 loop: CASSVDPGRPEQYF. The CDR3, as DNA: TGTGCCAGCAGCGTAGATCCAGGGCGACCTGAGCAGTACTTC.